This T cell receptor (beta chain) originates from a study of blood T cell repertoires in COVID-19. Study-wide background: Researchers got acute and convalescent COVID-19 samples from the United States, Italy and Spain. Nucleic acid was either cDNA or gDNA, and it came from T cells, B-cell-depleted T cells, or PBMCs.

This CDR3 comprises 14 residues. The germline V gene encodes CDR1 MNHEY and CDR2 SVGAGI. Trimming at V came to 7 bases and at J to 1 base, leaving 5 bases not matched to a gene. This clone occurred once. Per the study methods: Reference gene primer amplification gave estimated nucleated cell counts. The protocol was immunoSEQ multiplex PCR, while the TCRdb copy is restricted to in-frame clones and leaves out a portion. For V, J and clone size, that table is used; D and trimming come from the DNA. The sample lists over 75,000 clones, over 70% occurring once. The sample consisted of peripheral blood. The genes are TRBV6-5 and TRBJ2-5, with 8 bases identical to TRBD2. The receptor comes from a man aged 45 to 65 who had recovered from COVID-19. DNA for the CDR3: TGTGCCAGCAAGTCAAGCGGGGGCCAAGAGACCCAGTACTTC. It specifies CASKSSGGQETQYF.